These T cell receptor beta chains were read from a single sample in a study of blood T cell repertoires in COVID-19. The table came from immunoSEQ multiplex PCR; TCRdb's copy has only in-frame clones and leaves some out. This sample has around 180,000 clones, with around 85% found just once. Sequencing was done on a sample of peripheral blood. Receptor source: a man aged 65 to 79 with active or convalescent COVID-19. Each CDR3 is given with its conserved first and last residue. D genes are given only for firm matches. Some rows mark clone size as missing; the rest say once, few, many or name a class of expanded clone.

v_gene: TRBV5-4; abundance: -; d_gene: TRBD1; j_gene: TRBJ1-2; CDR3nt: TGTGCCAGCAGCGCGGGACAGGGGGCGAGTTATGGCTACACCTTC; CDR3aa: CASSAGQGASYGYTF
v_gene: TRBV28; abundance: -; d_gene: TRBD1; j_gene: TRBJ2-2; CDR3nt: TGTGCCAGCAGCCCTTTCTGGGACAGGGTCACCGGGGAGCTGTTTTTT; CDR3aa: CASSPFWDRVTGELFF
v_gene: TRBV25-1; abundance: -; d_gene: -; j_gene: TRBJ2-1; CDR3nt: TGTGCCAGCAGTCTCCCCGGGGACAAAGCGGTGGGGCAGTTCTTC; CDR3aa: CASSLPGDKAVGQFF
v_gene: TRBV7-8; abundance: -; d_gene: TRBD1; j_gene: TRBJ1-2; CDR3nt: TGTGCCAGCAGCTTATTCCGGGACAAGGGACAGTATGGCTACACCTTC; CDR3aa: CASSLFRDKGQYGYTF
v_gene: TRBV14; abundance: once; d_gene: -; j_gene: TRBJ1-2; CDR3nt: TGTGCCAGCAGCCAAGCTTACACGGGTGGCTACACCTTC; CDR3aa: CASSQAYTGGYTF
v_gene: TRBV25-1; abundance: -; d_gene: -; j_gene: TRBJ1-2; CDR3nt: TGTGCCAGCAGTGAACTCAGATCTAACTATGGCTACACCTTC; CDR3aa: CASSELRSNYGYTF
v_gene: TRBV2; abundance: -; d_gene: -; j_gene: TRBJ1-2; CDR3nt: TGTGCCAGCAGTGACGAGGGCATTGAGAATGGCTACACCTTC; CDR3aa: CASSDEGIENGYTF
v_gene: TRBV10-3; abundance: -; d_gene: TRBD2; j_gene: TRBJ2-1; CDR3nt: TGTGCCATCAGGCCGGGACTTCGGGGGGATGAGCAGTTCTTC; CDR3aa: CAIRPGLRGDEQFF
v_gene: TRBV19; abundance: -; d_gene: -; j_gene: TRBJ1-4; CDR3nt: TGTGCCAGTAGTATGTGGAAGGGGAAGGGTGAAAAACTGTTTTTT; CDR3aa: CASSMWKGKGEKLFF
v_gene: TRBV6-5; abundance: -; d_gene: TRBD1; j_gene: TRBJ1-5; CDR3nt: TGTGCCAGCAGTCGGGACAGGGGAAGCAATCAGCCCCAGCATTTT; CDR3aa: CASSRDRGSNQPQHF
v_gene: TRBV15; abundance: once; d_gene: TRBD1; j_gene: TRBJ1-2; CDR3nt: TGTGCCACCAGCAAGGGACAGCAGGACACGCTTGGCTACACCTTC; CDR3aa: CATSKGQQDTLGYTF
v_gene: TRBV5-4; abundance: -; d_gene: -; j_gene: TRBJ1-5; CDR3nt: TGTGCCAGCAGCTTGAGATCTGGCGCAGGGGCTGATCAGCCCCAGCATTTT; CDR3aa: CASSLRSGAGADQPQHF
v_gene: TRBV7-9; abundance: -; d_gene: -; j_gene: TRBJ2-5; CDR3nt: TGTGCCAGCAGCTTTACCATGGACCCCAGGGAAGAGACCCAGTACTTC; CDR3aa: CASSFTMDPREETQYF
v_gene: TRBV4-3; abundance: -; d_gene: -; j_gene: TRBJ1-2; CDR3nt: TGCGCCAGCAGCCAAGATAGGAGCGGCCTGGTGAGGGGCTACACCTTC; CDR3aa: CASSQDRSGLVRGYTF
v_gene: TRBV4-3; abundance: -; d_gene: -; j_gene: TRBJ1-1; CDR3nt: TGCGCCAGCAGCCATGGGGGACAGAACACTGAAGCTTTCTTT; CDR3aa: CASSHGGQNTEAFF
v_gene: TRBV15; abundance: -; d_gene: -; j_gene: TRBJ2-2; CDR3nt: TGTGCCACCGGTAGCAGGGGAACAACCGGGGAGCTGTTTTTT; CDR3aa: CATGSRGTTGELFF
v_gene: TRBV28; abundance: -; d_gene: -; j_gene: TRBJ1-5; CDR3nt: TGTGCCAGCAGTGCCAGGGCAAAGCGTCAGCCCCAGCATTTT; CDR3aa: CASSARAKRQPQHF
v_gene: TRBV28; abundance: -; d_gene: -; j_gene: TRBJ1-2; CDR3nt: TGTGCCAGCAGTCCGGACATGGGGGGAGACTATGGCTACACCTTC; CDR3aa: CASSPDMGGDYGYTF
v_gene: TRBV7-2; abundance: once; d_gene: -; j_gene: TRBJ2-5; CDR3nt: TGTGCCAGCAGCTTAGTATCCGGGTCAGAGACCCAGTACTTC; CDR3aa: CASSLVSGSETQYF
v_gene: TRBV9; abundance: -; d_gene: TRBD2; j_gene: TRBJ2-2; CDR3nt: TGTGCCAGCAGCGTAGGGCTCGGGGGGGCCGCAACGCCCGGGGAGCTGTTTTTT; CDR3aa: CASSVGLGGAATPGELFF
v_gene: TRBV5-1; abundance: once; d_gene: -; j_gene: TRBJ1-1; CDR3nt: TGCGCCAGCGGGCCGGGCGGGCAGAACACTGAAGCTTTCTTT; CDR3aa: CASGPGGQNTEAFF
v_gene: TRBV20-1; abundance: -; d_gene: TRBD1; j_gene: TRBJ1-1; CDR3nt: TGCAGTGCTAGTACCGGGACAGGGAAAGCTGAAGCTTTCTTT; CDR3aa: CSASTGTGKAEAFF
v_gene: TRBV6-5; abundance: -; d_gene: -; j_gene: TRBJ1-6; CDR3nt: TGTGCCCCTAGGTCCCCCGCTTGTTATAATTCACCCCTCCACTTT; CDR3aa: CAPRSPACYNSPLHF
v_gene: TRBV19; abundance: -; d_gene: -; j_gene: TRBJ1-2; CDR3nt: TGTGCCAGTAGTATTTTAGTTGACTCCTATGGCTACACCTTC; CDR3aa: CASSILVDSYGYTF
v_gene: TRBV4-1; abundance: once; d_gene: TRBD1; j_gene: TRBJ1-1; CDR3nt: TGCGCCAGCAGCCAAGTAGGGGACAGGGTTGATGAAGCTTTCTTT; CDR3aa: CASSQVGDRVDEAFF
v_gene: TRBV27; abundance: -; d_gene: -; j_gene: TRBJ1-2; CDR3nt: TGTGCCAGCAGTTCCGGACTGGCTAACTATGGCTACACCTTC; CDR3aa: CASSSGLANYGYTF
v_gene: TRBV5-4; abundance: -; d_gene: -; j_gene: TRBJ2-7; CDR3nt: TGTGCCAGCAGCTTGAAAGGGGCGACCTACGAGCAGTACTTC; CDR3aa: CASSLKGATYEQYF
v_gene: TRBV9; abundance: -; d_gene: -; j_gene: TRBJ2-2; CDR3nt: TGTGCCAGCAGCCCCCTAGGTGGGAGCACCGGGGAGCTGTTTTTT; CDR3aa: CASSPLGGSTGELFF
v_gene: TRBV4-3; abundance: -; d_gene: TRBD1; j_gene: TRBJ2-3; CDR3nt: TGCGCCAGCAGCCAGGACAGGGGCACAGATACGCAGTATTTT; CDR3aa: CASSQDRGTDTQYF
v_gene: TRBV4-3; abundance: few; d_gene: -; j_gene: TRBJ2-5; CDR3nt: TGCGCCAGCAGCCAAGATCGCGGCCTCATGGAGACCCAGTACTTC; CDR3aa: CASSQDRGLMETQYF
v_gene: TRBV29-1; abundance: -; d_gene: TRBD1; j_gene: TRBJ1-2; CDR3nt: TGCAGCGTTTCCCCATCAGTACCCGTACGGACAGGATCAGCTAACTATGGCTACACCTTC; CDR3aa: CSVSPSVPVRTGSANYGYTF
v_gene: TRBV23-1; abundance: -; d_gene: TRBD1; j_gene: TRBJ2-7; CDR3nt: TGCGCCAGCAGTAGTACGGGACAGGGGCTTACCTACGAGCAGTACTTC; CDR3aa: CASSSTGQGLTYEQYF
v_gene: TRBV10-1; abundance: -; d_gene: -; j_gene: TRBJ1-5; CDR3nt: TGCGCCACCAGACGACAGGAATTGGGCAATCAGCCCCAGCATTTT; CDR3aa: CATRRQELGNQPQHF
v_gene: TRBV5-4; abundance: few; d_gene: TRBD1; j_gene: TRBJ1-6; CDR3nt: TGTGCCAGCAGCTTACGGACAGGTAGAAATTCACCCCTCCACTTT; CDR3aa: CASSLRTGRNSPLHF
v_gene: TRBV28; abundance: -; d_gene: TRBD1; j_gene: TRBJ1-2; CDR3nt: TGTGCCAGCAGCTTTGGACAGGGCTATGGCTACACCTTC; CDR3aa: CASSFGQGYGYTF
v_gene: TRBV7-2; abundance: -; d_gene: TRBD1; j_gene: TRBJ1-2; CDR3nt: TGTGCCAGCAGCCCACGGACAGGGAATGGCTACACCTTC; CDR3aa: CASSPRTGNGYTF
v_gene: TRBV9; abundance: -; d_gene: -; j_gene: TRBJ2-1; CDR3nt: TGTGCCAGCAGCGTAGCAGACGGCCGGAGGGGTGAGCAGTTCTTC; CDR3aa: CASSVADGRRGEQFF
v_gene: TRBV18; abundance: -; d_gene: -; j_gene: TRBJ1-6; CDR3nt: TGTGCCAGCTCACCAAACCAGCCAACAGGACGACTTTCACCCCTCCACTTT; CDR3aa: CASSPNQPTGRLSPLHF
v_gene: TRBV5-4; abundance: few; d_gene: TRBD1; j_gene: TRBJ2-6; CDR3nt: TGTGCCAGCAGCCCCGAAGGGGGCGGGGCCAACGTCCTGACTTTC; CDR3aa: CASSPEGGGANVLTF
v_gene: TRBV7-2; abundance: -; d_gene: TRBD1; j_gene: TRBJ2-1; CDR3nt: TGTGCCAGCAGCTGGAGACAGGGGTCCGGGCAGTTCTTC; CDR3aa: CASSWRQGSGQFF
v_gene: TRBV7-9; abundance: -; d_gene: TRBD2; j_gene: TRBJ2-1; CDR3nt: TGTGCCAGCAGCTTAGAATCCGGACTAGCGGGAGTCCATGAGCAGTTCTTC; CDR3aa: CASSLESGLAGVHEQFF
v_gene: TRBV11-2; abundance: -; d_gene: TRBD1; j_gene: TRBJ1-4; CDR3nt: TGTGCCAGCAGCTGGGGACAGGGGGGTCTGTTTTTT; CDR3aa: CASSWGQGGLFF
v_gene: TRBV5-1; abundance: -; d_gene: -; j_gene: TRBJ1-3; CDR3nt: TGCGCCAGCAGCGCGTTAACAGGGCCCCCATCTGGAAACACCATATATTTT; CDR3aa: CASSALTGPPSGNTIYF
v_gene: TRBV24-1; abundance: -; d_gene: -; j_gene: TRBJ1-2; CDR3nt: TGTGCCACCAGTGATGACAGAGCATATGGCTACACCTTC; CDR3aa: CATSDDRAYGYTF
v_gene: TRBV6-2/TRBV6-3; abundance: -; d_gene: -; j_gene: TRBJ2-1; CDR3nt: TGTGCCAGCAGTTTTTCGGCCTACAATGAGCAGTTCTTC; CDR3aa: CASSFSAYNEQFF
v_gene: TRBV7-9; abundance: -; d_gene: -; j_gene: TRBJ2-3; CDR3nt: TGTGCCAGCAGCTTACAGGGGTTAAGCACAGATACGCAGTATTTT; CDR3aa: CASSLQGLSTDTQYF